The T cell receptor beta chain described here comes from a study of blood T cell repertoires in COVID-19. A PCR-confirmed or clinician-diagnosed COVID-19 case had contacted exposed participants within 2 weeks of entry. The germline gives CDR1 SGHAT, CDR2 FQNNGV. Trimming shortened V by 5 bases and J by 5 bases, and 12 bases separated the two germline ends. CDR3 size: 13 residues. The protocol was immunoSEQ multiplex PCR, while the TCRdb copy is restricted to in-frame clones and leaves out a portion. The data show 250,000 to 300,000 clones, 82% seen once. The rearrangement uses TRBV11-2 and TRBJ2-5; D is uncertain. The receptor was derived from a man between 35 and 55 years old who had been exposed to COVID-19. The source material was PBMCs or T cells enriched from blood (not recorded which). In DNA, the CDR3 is TGTGCCAGCAGCCTGTCCAGGTCGGAGACCCAGTACTTC. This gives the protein CASSLSRSETQYF.